The T cell receptor beta chain under discussion was sequenced for a study of blood T cell repertoires in COVID-19. Study overall: The United States, Italy and Spain provided the acute and convalescent COVID-19 samples. Sources were T cells, B-cell-depleted T cells, or PBMCs; the material itself was cDNA or gDNA.

Authors' analysis steps: For nucleated cells, counts were estimated from reference gene primer amplification. Profiled with immunoSEQ multiplex PCR; TCRdb holds only in-frame clones, not every one. V and J calls and clone size are given by that table; D and trimming were obtained from the DNA. The sample lists about 670,000 clones; about nine tenths were seen once. Per germline, CDR1 MNHEY and CDR2 SVGAGI. The CDR3 sequence is 14 residues long. Trimming removed 7 bases from V and 3 bases from J; junction bases left unmatched: 9. This clonotype originated in a young woman with acute or convalescent COVID-19. The gene calls are TRBV6-5 and TRBJ2-7; 7 nucleotides match TRBD2. Sequencing was done on a sample of peripheral blood. In DNA form, the CDR3 reads TGTGCCAGCAACCCCAGCGGGGCGCACTACGAGCAGTACTTC. Amino acid sequence: CASNPSGAHYEQYF.